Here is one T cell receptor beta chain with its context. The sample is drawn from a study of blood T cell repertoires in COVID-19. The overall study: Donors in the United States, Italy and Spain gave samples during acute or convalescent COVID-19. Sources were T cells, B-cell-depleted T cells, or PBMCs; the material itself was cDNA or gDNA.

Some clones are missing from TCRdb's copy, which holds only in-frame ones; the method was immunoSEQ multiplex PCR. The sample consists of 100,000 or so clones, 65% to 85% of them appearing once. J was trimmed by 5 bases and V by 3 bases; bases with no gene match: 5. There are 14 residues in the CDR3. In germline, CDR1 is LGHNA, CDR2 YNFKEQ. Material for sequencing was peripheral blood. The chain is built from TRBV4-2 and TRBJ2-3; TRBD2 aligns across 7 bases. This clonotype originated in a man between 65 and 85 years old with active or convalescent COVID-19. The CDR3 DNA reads TGTGCCAGCAGCCAGAGATTAGCGGGAGATACGCAGTATTTT. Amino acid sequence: CASSQRLAGDTQYF.